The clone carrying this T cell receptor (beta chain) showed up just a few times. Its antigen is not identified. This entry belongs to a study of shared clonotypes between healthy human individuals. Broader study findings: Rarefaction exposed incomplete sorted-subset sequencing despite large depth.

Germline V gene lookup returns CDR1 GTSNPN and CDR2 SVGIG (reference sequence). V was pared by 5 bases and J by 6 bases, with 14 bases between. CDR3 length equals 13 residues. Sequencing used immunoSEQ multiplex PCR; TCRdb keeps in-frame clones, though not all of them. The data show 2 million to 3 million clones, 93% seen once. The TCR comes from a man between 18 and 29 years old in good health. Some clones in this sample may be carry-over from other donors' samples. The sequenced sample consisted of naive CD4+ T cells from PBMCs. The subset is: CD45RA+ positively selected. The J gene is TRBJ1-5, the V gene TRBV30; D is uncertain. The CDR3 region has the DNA TGTGCCTGGGCGGTTCAGCCGGGTCAGCCCCAGCATTTT. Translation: CAWAVQPGQPQHF.